This T cell receptor beta chain was obtained from a study of a mutant IDH1 vaccine in newly diagnosed glioma. Overall study: In weeks 1, 3, 5, 7, 11, 15, 19 and 23, patients were immunized, eight times in all. Most patients had received both radiotherapy and temozolomide, the prior options being radiotherapy, temozolomide, or both.

This table comes from immunoSEQ multiplex PCR, and its TCRdb copy is limited to in-frame clones, with some not included. The profile shows about 41,000 clones, around 79% of them singletons. Only a few counts were recorded for this clone. What it binds is not known. CDR3 length equals 12 residues. The junction had 2 bases not matched to a gene; V was cut back by 4 bases and J by 5 bases. Germline V gives CDR1 SGHRS, CDR2 YFSETQ. Described time point: week 23, last vaccination. Topical imiquimod was applied with each vaccine dose, which held 300 ug of mutant IDH1 20-mer peptide. The specimen was PBMCs, collected from a glioma patient whose treatment included an IDH1 peptide vaccine. The receptor's source is a woman aged 40 to 49 with glioma. Some clones in this sample may be carry-over from other donors' samples. The chain combines TRBV5-1 with TRBJ1-1; 7 bases fit TRBD1. The CDR3 spells CASSPGGTEAFF. The CDR3 DNA reads as TGCGCCAGCAGCCCAGGGGGGACTGAAGCTTTCTTT.